The next 10 T cell receptor beta chains were all read from a single sample in a study of neurological immune-mediated disorders. TCRdb redid the calling of the 5' RACE reads with MiXCR, one entry per CDR3 protein. The sample consists of 30,000 or so distinct CDR3 sequences, about 4.8% of them appearing once. Sequences were obtained from PBMCs. The source of these receptors is a man aged 18 to 29 in good health.

The table lists this clonotype with many counts. The rearrangement uses TRBV4-3 and TRBJ2-7, with 8 bases aligning to TRBD1. The germline gives CDR1 LGHNA, CDR2 YSLEER. V shed 0 bases, J shed 3 bases, and the junction held 1 base outside the gene matches. The CDR3 contains 14 residues. The CDR3 DNA sequence: TGCGCCAGCAGCCAAGACAGGGGGCTCTACGAGCAGTACTTC. The encoded protein is CASSQDRGLYEQYF.

This clonotype showed up many times. The CDR3 region is CASSDSSGGANEQFF. CDR3 bases: TGTGCCAGCAGTGACTCTAGCGGGGGGGCCAATGAGCAGTTCTTC. This rearrangement joins TRBV6-4 to TRBJ2-1; 11 nucleotides agree with TRBD2. Trimming took 0 bases from V and 6 from J; bases not matched to a gene: 1. The germline V gene encodes CDR1 MRHNA and CDR2 SNTAGT. There are 15 residues in the CDR3.

The sample holds many counts of this clonotype. This chain links TRBV6-5 with TRBJ2-1; 10 nucleotides align to TRBD1. CDR3 length: 15 residues. Trimming cost V 5 bases and J 7 bases; bases outside gene matches: 8. Germline V gene data show CDR1 as MNHEY and CDR2 as SVGAGI. The CDR3 loop reads CASSLPGQGRNEQFF. CDR3 nucleotide sequence: TGTGCCAGCAGTCTTCCGGGACAGGGGAGGAATGAGCAGTTCTTC.

This clonotype was seen a handful of times. The chain links TRBV30 to TRBJ2-7; 8 nucleotides align to TRBD1. This CDR3 region has 14 residues. Unmatched junction bases numbered 5, after V lost 4 bases and J lost 0 bases. The germline V gene has CDR1 GTSNPN and CDR2 SVGIG (reference sequence). CDR3 DNA sequence: TGTGCCTGGACCAGGGACAGGAGCTCCTACGAGCAGTACTTC. This encodes CAWTRDRSSYEQYF.

This clonotype has ten or more counts. The chain couples TRBV20-1 to TRBJ1-1; 7 bases are shared with TRBD1. V was pared by 1 base and J by 8 bases, with 7 bases of the junction left unmatched. The CDR3 extends over 13 amino acids. Germline CDR1 DFQATT, CDR2 SNEGSKA (reference sequence). In nucleotides, the CDR3 is TGCAGTGCTAGAGGTGACAGGGACCTAGAAGCTTTCTTT. Residues: CSARGDRDLEAFF.

This clonotype was observed many times. V gene TRBV20-1 combines with J gene TRBJ2-2; weak D call: TRBD1 (5 bases). CDR3 length: 17 amino acids. Deletions cut 3 bases from V and 0 bases from J, with 17 bases between. Germline V gene lookup returns CDR1 DFQATT and CDR2 SNEGSKA (reference sequence). For the CDR3, the DNA is TGCAGTGCTAGGCGCAAAGGGGAAACTTCGAACACCGGGGAGCTGTTTTTT. Protein product: CSARRKGETSNTGELFF.

There are many counts of this clonotype. This chain connects TRBV5-1 to TRBJ2-5; 7 bases match TRBD2. The germline V gene encodes CDR1 SGHRS and CDR2 YFSETQ. The CDR3 has 14 amino acids. The J segment lost 2 bases and the V segment lost 5 bases, leaving 6 bases of the junction unmatched. CDR3 in DNA: TGCGCCAGCAGTCTACTAGCGTTGCAAGAGACCCAGTACTTC. Protein: CASSLLALQETQYF.

The sample holds many counts of this clonotype. This chain joins TRBV18 and TRBJ1-1; D gene uncertain. Per the germline V gene, CDR1 is KGHSH and CDR2 is LQKENI. Trimming pared 6 bases from V and 4 bases from J, leaving 21 bases between. This CDR3 has 16 residues. CDR3: CASSMTRGGPRTEAFF. Here the CDR3 DNA reads TGTGCCAGCTCTATGACCAGAGGAGGGCCGCGCACTGAAGCTTTCTTT.

In this sample, this clonotype turned up many times. The rearrangement uses TRBV5-6 and TRBJ2-3; 10 nucleotides match TRBD2. Germline loops: CDR1 SGHDT, CDR2 YYEEEE. With V trimmed by 1 base and J by 5 bases, 10 bases remained unmatched. The CDR3 runs to 17 residues. CDR3 region: CASSLFTSGEQVDTQYF. The CDR3 bases are TGTGCCAGCAGCTTGTTTACTAGCGGGGAGCAGGTAGATACGCAGTATTTT.

This clonotype showed up many times. V is TRBV7-3 and J is TRBJ2-2; 7 bases match TRBD1. Germline V gives CDR1 SGHTA, CDR2 FQGTGA. Trimming cost V 8 bases and J 2 bases; bases outside gene matches: 2. The CDR3 consists of 13 residues. DNA of the CDR3: TGTGCCAGCGGGACAGTCAACACCGGGGAGCTGTTTTTT. It encodes CASGTVNTGELFF.